These T cell receptor beta chains were read from a single sample in a study of OX40 agonist ivuxolimab in advanced cancers. Measured with immunoSEQ multiplex PCR; TCRdb has only the in-frame clones, and not every one. The profile covers about 58,000 clones, with 83% appearing a single time and approximately 3.1% taken by the ten largest. The starting material was CD4+ or CD8+ T cells sorted from blood, obtained in a trial of the OX40 agonist ivuxolimab. These receptors came from an adult with an advanced solid tumor such as melanoma, head and neck, liver or kidney cancer. Each CDR3 is given with its conserved first and last residue. D genes are given only for firm matches. Clone size is given for some rows only: seen once, a few or many times, or a class if the clone is expanded.

J	V	size	length	D	CDR3	DNA
TRBJ1-5	TRBV4-1	.	17	TRBD1	CASSQVPGQRFNQPQHF	TGCGCCAGCAGCCAAGTCCCGGGACAGCGTTTTAATCAGCCCCAGCATTTT
TRBJ2-3	TRBV6-6	few	16	.	CASSPYPGTQADTQYF	TGTGCCAGCAGTCCATATCCCGGGACACAGGCAGATACGCAGTATTTT
TRBJ2-3	TRBV9	.	18	TRBD2	CASSATLGGGVLTDTQYF	TGTGCCAGCAGTGCCACTCTCGGCGGGGGAGTTCTCACAGATACGCAGTATTTT
TRBJ2-7	TRBV20-1	.	11	.	CSASMGYEQYF	TGCAGTGCTTCGATGGGCTACGAGCAGTACTTC
TRBJ2-5	TRBV5-6	.	14	TRBD2	CASSLFGGLETQYF	TGTGCCAGCAGCTTGTTCGGGGGGTTGGAGACCCAGTACTTC
TRBJ2-1	TRBV7-8	.	16	TRBD2	CASSLGLAGGYNEQFF	TGTGCCAGCAGCCTCGGACTAGCGGGGGGCTACAATGAGCAGTTCTTC
TRBJ2-5	TRBV4-1	.	17	.	CASSQDSWNSGPGVRYF	TGCGCCAGCAGCCAAGATTCCTGGAACAGCGGGCCCGGGGTGCGGTACTTC
TRBJ2-1	TRBV4-2	.	15	.	CASSQDETEPNEQFF	TGTGCCAGCAGCCAAGATGAGACAGAGCCCAATGAGCAGTTCTTC
TRBJ2-2	TRBV21-1	.	16	.	CASSMYRTRPAGELFF	TGTGCCAGCAGCATGTACCGAACTAGACCTGCCGGGGAGCTGTTTTTT
TRBJ2-7	TRBV5-8	.	10	.	CASSRYEQYF	TGTGCCAGCAGCCGCTACGAGCAGTACTTC
TRBJ2-5	TRBV19	once	13	.	CASSVTYQETQYF	TGTGCCAGTAGTGTGACATACCAAGAGACCCAGTACTTC
TRBJ2-5	TRBV28	.	14	.	CASLGPGGRETQYF	TGTGCCAGCTTGGGACCGGGGGGCCGTGAGACCCAGTACTTC
TRBJ1-4	TRBV11-2	few	17	.	CASSFRRGTATNEKLFF	TGTGCCAGCAGCTTCCGCCGAGGGACGGCAACTAATGAAAAACTGTTTTTT
TRBJ2-7	TRBV11-2	once	14	.	CASTVGDGSYEQYF	TGTGCCAGCACCGTCGGGGACGGGAGTTACGAGCAGTACTTC
TRBJ1-1	TRBV18	.	15	TRBD1	CASSRDRDLETEAFF	TGTGCCAGCTCACGGGACAGAGATCTAGAAACTGAAGCTTTCTTT
TRBJ2-2	TRBV6-5	.	15	TRBD2	CASRPGGRETGELFF	TGTGCCAGCCGTCCGGGGGGAAGGGAGACCGGGGAGCTGTTTTTT
TRBJ1-3	TRBV18	.	13	TRBD1	CASSSGQGNTIYF	TGTGCCAGCTCATCGGGACAGGGAAACACCATATATTTT
TRBJ2-5	TRBV30	.	16	TRBD2	CAWMGLAGSGVGTQYF	TGTGCCTGGATGGGGCTAGCGGGGTCCGGGGTAGGGACCCAGTACTTC
TRBJ1-4	TRBV5-1	.	13	.	CASSLSPEEKLFF	TGCGCCAGCAGCTTGAGCCCCGAAGAAAAACTGTTTTTT
TRBJ2-7	TRBV2	.	14	TRBD1	CATSRGQVPYEQYF	TGTGCCACCTCCAGGGGGCAGGTTCCCTACGAGCAGTACTTC
TRBJ2-2	TRBV4-3	.	19	.	CASSQETEPGVGGTGELFF	TGCGCCAGCAGCCAAGAAACCGAGCCAGGGGTGGGGGGAACCGGGGAGCTGTTTTTT
TRBJ2-3	TRBV18	.	14	.	CASSPGISTDTQYF	TGTGCCAGCTCACCAGGAATAAGCACAGATACGCAGTATTTT
TRBJ1-3	TRBV7-2	.	17	.	CASSLGPTMVSGNTIYF	TGTGCCAGCAGCTTAGGACCCACGATGGTCTCTGGAAACACCATATATTTT
TRBJ2-1	TRBV7-9	.	12	.	CASSASRGEQFF	TGTGCCAGCAGCGCATCTAGGGGCGAGCAGTTCTTC
TRBJ2-2	TRBV4-2	.	20	TRBD2	CASSQEAVAGAYANTGELFF	TGTGCCAGCAGCCAAGAGGCAGTAGCGGGGGCATACGCGAACACCGGGGAGCTGTTTTTT
TRBJ2-2	TRBV5-1	.	17	.	CASSLATSSFGGGELFF	TGCGCCAGCAGCTTGGCCACTAGCTCATTCGGTGGCGGGGAGCTGTTTTTT
TRBJ2-5	TRBV6-1	.	17	TRBD2	CASSDPLADPRTETQYF	TGTGCCAGCAGTGACCCGCTAGCGGACCCTCGAACGGAGACCCAGTACTTC
TRBJ2-3	TRBV30	.	14	TRBD1	CAWNTGAHTDTQYF	TGTGCCTGGAACACAGGGGCCCACACAGATACGCAGTATTTT
TRBJ2-2	TRBV4-2	.	16	.	CASSQGWESNTGELFF	TGTGCCAGCAGCCAAGGATGGGAATCGAATACCGGGGAGCTGTTTTTT
TRBJ2-5	TRBV5-1	.	15	TRBD2	CASSSVAGAQETQYF	TGCGCCAGCAGCTCGGTAGCGGGGGCACAAGAGACCCAGTACTTC
TRBJ2-7	TRBV5-1	.	14	.	CASSPAGSGYEQYF	TGCGCCAGCAGCCCCGCGGGGTCAGGATACGAGCAGTACTTC
TRBJ1-4	TRBV6-1	.	16	.	CASSEAGGGSNEKLFF	TGTGCCAGCAGTGAAGCCGGGGGGGGCAGTAATGAAAAACTGTTTTTT
TRBJ1-1	TRBV19	.	12	.	CATSDPDTEAFF	TGTGCCACCTCGGACCCGGACACTGAAGCTTTCTTT
TRBJ2-1	TRBV28	.	14	.	CASTLDSSYNEQFF	TGTGCCAGCACCCTGGACAGCTCCTACAATGAGCAGTTCTTC
TRBJ2-3	TRBV5-1	.	16	.	CASSLGDLYSTDTQYF	TGCGCCAGCAGCTTGGGGGACTTATATAGCACAGATACGCAGTATTTT
TRBJ1-5	TRBV30	.	15	.	CAWSVGGGSFQPQHF	TGTGCCTGGAGTGTAGGGGGGGGCTCCTTTCAGCCCCAGCATTTT
TRBJ2-3	TRBV19	.	15	TRBD1	CASSIGTGSADTQYF	TGTGCCAGTAGTATAGGGACAGGGTCTGCAGATACGCAGTATTTT
TRBJ1-1	TRBV19	.	17	.	CASSTLWTARMNTEAFF	TGTGCCAGTAGTACATTGTGGACAGCTCGCATGAACACTGAAGCTTTCTTT
TRBJ2-2	TRBV11-3	.	14	.	CASSPTDGSGELFF	TGTGCCAGCAGCCCCACGGACGGGTCCGGGGAGCTGTTTTTT
TRBJ2-7	TRBV5-4	.	11	.	CASSLAHEQYF	TGTGCCAGCAGCTTGGCCCACGAGCAGTACTTC
TRBJ2-2	TRBV9	.	18	TRBD2	CASSVGISAGPNTGELFF	TGTGCCAGCAGCGTAGGAATCTCAGCGGGGCCGAACACCGGGGAGCTGTTTTTT
TRBJ1-1	TRBV6-5	.	14	.	CASSALQENTEAFF	TGTGCCAGCAGTGCCCTCCAGGAGAACACTGAAGCTTTCTTT
TRBJ2-1	TRBV2	.	15	.	CASSGSGAPYNEQFF	TGTGCCAGCAGTGGTTCAGGGGCCCCGTACAATGAGCAGTTCTTC
TRBJ2-7	TRBV7-2	.	12	.	CASSLFPYEQYF	TGTGCCAGCAGCTTATTCCCATACGAGCAGTACTTC
TRBJ2-5	TRBV5-4	.	16	TRBD2	CASSFGTSVRQETQYF	TGTGCCAGCAGCTTTGGGACTAGCGTCCGCCAAGAGACCCAGTACTTC
TRBJ1-1	TRBV5-1	few	15	TRBD1	CASSTGQGGNTEAFF	TGCGCCAGCAGCACCGGACAGGGGGGTAACACTGAAGCTTTCTTT
TRBJ1-1	TRBV19	once	12	.	CASGRLNTEAFF	TGTGCCAGTGGGAGGTTAAACACTGAAGCTTTCTTT
TRBJ1-5	TRBV6-5	.	15	.	CASSYSSGTSQPQHF	TGTGCCAGCAGTTACTCTTCGGGGACTTCTCAGCCCCAGCATTTT
TRBJ2-7	TRBV9	.	14	TRBD1	CASSVQGASYEQYF	TGTGCCAGCAGCGTCCAGGGGGCTTCCTACGAGCAGTACTTC
TRBJ2-2	TRBV6-5	.	15	TRBD2	CASRTSGGAAGELFF	TGTGCCAGCCGGACTAGCGGGGGGGCGGCCGGGGAGCTGTTTTTT
TRBJ1-5	TRBV19	.	15	TRBD1	CASTDQGQGSQPQHF	TGTGCCAGTACCGACCAAGGACAGGGGAGTCAGCCCCAGCATTTT
TRBJ1-5	TRBV11-2	.	14	.	CASSRTGFGQPQHF	TGTGCCAGCAGCCGAACAGGGTTCGGTCAGCCCCAGCATTTT
TRBJ2-5	TRBV7-2	.	16	.	CASSLDLGRGEETQYF	TGTGCCAGCAGCTTAGATCTCGGCAGAGGTGAAGAGACCCAGTACTTC
TRBJ2-5	TRBV5-1	.	18	TRBD1	CASSRGQGVSGVQETQYF	TGCGCCAGCAGCCGGGGACAGGGGGTTAGCGGCGTACAAGAGACCCAGTACTTC
TRBJ2-1	TRBV7-2	.	13	.	CASSFYHEGEQFF	TGTGCCAGCAGCTTCTATCACGAGGGTGAGCAGTTCTTC
TRBJ2-3	TRBV6-6	.	15	TRBD1	CASSPPGQGLDTQYF	TGTGCCAGCAGTCCCCCGGGACAGGGTCTAGATACGCAGTATTTT
TRBJ2-7	TRBV10-1	.	14	TRBD2	CASEGEGGHYEQYF	TGCGCCAGCGAAGGGGAGGGCGGCCACTATGAGCAGTACTTC
TRBJ2-5	TRBV7-3	.	18	TRBD2	CASSSARLAGGREETQYF	TGTGCCAGCAGCTCAGCCCGACTAGCGGGGGGGCGGGAAGAGACCCAGTACTTC